This is a list of T cell receptor beta chains from one sample in a study of T cell responses to AZD1222 COVID-19 vaccine. TCRdb keeps only in-frame clones here, not all; method: immunoSEQ multiplex PCR. The sample consists of over 45,000 clones, over 75% of them appearing once. The sample consisted of peripheral blood, taken 28 days after the second AZD1222 dose. These receptors were taken from an adult who received the AZD1222 COVID-19 vaccine. The CDR3 runs from the conserved cysteine through the conserved F or W. Each record gives: D gene, J gene, clone size, V gene, CDR3 protein, CDR3 DNA. D genes are given only for firm matches. Not every row has a clone size; where given, it reads once, few, many or a size class.

d_gene: TRBD1
j_gene: TRBJ1-2
abundance: -
v_gene: TRBV12-3/TRBV12-4
CDR3aa: CASRKGTGYGYTF
CDR3nt: TGTGCCAGCAGAAAAGGGACAGGGTATGGCTACACCTTC

d_gene: TRBD1
j_gene: TRBJ2-7
abundance: -
v_gene: TRBV7-9
CDR3aa: CASSLVRGQVGEQYF
CDR3nt: TGTGCCAGCAGCTTAGTAAGGGGACAGGTTGGCGAGCAGTACTTC

d_gene: -
j_gene: TRBJ2-1
abundance: -
v_gene: TRBV10-1
CDR3aa: CASSEGLFYNEQFF
CDR3nt: TGCGCCAGCAGTGAGGGGCTCTTCTACAATGAGCAGTTCTTC

d_gene: TRBD2
j_gene: TRBJ2-7
abundance: -
v_gene: TRBV5-1
CDR3aa: CASSSTSGRARNGYEQYF
CDR3nt: TGCGCCAGCAGTTCCACTAGCGGGAGGGCCAGGAACGGCTACGAGCAGTACTTC

d_gene: -
j_gene: TRBJ2-7
abundance: once
v_gene: TRBV4-3
CDR3aa: CASSQGEGTREQYF
CDR3nt: TGCGCCAGCAGCCAAGGAGAGGGAACTAGGGAGCAGTACTTC

d_gene: TRBD1
j_gene: TRBJ1-1
abundance: -
v_gene: TRBV6-2/TRBV6-3
CDR3aa: CASSDRDTEAFF
CDR3nt: TGTGCCAGCAGCGACAGGGACACTGAAGCTTTCTTT

d_gene: TRBD1
j_gene: TRBJ2-7
abundance: -
v_gene: TRBV29-1
CDR3aa: CSGGTAYEQYF
CDR3nt: TGCAGCGGGGGGACAGCCTACGAGCAGTACTTC

d_gene: -
j_gene: TRBJ2-6
abundance: -
v_gene: TRBV3-1/TRBV3-2
CDR3aa: CASSQEGSYSGANVLTF
CDR3nt: TGTGCCAGCAGCCAAGAGGGGTCCTACTCTGGGGCCAACGTCCTGACTTTC

d_gene: -
j_gene: TRBJ1-3
abundance: -
v_gene: TRBV5-4
CDR3aa: CASSIRRMETQGRNTIYF
CDR3nt: TGTGCCAGCAGCATCAGGCGTATGGAAACTCAGGGGAGAAACACCATATATTTT

d_gene: TRBD1
j_gene: TRBJ1-5
abundance: -
v_gene: TRBV27
CDR3aa: CASSPEGARSQPQHF
CDR3nt: TGTGCCAGCAGTCCCGAGGGGGCAAGGAGTCAGCCCCAGCATTTT

d_gene: TRBD1
j_gene: TRBJ2-7
abundance: -
v_gene: TRBV5-1
CDR3aa: CASSQKGQGASYEQYF
CDR3nt: TGCGCCAGCAGCCAAAAAGGACAGGGGGCTTCCTACGAGCAGTACTTC

d_gene: TRBD2
j_gene: TRBJ2-7
abundance: -
v_gene: TRBV4-2
CDR3aa: CASSQDRWAAGGRYEQYF
CDR3nt: TGTGCCAGCAGCCAAGATAGGTGGGCGGCGGGGGGACGCTACGAGCAGTACTTC

d_gene: -
j_gene: TRBJ1-1
abundance: -
v_gene: TRBV13
CDR3aa: CASSTKRRGANTEAFF
CDR3nt: TGTGCCAGCAGCACCAAACGGCGGGGGGCGAACACTGAAGCTTTCTTT

d_gene: -
j_gene: TRBJ2-2
abundance: -
v_gene: TRBV10-2
CDR3aa: CASGGVAGELFF
CDR3nt: TGCGCCAGCGGTGGTGTGGCCGGGGAGCTGTTTTTT

d_gene: TRBD1
j_gene: TRBJ2-1
abundance: -
v_gene: TRBV4-2
CDR3aa: CASSQDLTTGANEQFF
CDR3nt: TGTGCCAGCAGCCAAGACCTAACGACAGGGGCGAATGAGCAGTTCTTC

d_gene: TRBD1
j_gene: TRBJ1-2
abundance: -
v_gene: TRBV18
CDR3aa: CASSPAGQLDTF
CDR3nt: TGTGCCAGCTCACCGGCGGGACAGCTAGACACCTTC

d_gene: -
j_gene: TRBJ1-1
abundance: -
v_gene: TRBV5-1
CDR3aa: CASSLSRVGTEAFF
CDR3nt: TGCGCCAGCAGCTTGAGTCGTGTGGGGACTGAAGCTTTCTTT

d_gene: TRBD1
j_gene: TRBJ2-3
abundance: -
v_gene: TRBV24-1
CDR3aa: CATSVGQGSTDTQYF
CDR3nt: TGTGCCACCAGTGTGGGACAGGGTAGCACAGATACGCAGTATTTT

d_gene: -
j_gene: TRBJ1-2
abundance: -
v_gene: TRBV5-1
CDR3aa: CASSFEQEGVSFVRNYGYTF
CDR3nt: TGCGCCAGCAGCTTTGAACAGGAAGGAGTTTCCTTCGTCCGCAACTATGGCTACACCTTC

d_gene: -
j_gene: TRBJ2-2
abundance: -
v_gene: TRBV9
CDR3aa: CASSEGMNTGELFF
CDR3nt: TGTGCCAGCAGCGAGGGGATGAACACCGGGGAGCTGTTTTTT

d_gene: TRBD1
j_gene: TRBJ2-2
abundance: once
v_gene: TRBV6-1
CDR3aa: CASRESTGTVTGELFF
CDR3nt: TGTGCCAGCAGGGAAAGTACTGGGACAGTCACCGGGGAGCTGTTTTTT

d_gene: -
j_gene: TRBJ1-1
abundance: -
v_gene: TRBV7-6
CDR3aa: CASSPSSRGTEAFF
CDR3nt: TGTGCCAGCAGCCCCAGTAGTCGGGGGACTGAAGCTTTCTTT

d_gene: TRBD1
j_gene: TRBJ2-6
abundance: few
v_gene: TRBV27
CDR3aa: CASSPWTGSGANVLTF
CDR3nt: TGTGCCAGCAGTCCCTGGACAGGGTCTGGGGCCAACGTCCTGACTTTC

d_gene: TRBD2
j_gene: TRBJ2-2
abundance: -
v_gene: TRBV7-2
CDR3aa: CASSPSGGARTGELFF
CDR3nt: TGTGCCAGCAGCCCTAGCGGGGGGGCCAGGACCGGGGAGCTGTTTTTT

d_gene: -
j_gene: TRBJ2-7
abundance: -
v_gene: TRBV4-1
CDR3aa: CASSQGLEQYF
CDR3nt: TGCGCCAGCAGCCAAGGTCTTGAGCAGTACTTC

d_gene: TRBD2
j_gene: TRBJ2-5
abundance: once
v_gene: TRBV27
CDR3aa: CASSSGGLETQYF
CDR3nt: TGTGCCAGCAGTTCCGGGGGGTTAGAGACCCAGTACTTC

d_gene: TRBD1
j_gene: TRBJ1-3
abundance: -
v_gene: TRBV4-1
CDR3aa: CASSLRNSGTDTGNTIYF
CDR3nt: TGCGCCAGCAGCTTGCGTAATTCCGGGACAGACACTGGAAACACCATATATTTT

d_gene: -
j_gene: TRBJ2-2
abundance: -
v_gene: TRBV6-4
CDR3aa: CASSPRAEATGELFF
CDR3nt: TGTGCCAGCAGCCCAAGAGCGGAAGCTACCGGGGAGCTGTTTTTT

d_gene: -
j_gene: TRBJ2-5
abundance: -
v_gene: TRBV18
CDR3aa: CASSPIQEETQYF
CDR3nt: TGTGCCAGCTCACCAATCCAAGAAGAGACCCAGTACTTC

d_gene: -
j_gene: TRBJ2-5
abundance: -
v_gene: TRBV4-1
CDR3aa: CASSQEKGREYQETQYF
CDR3nt: TGCGCCAGCAGCCAAGAAAAGGGCAGGGAGTACCAAGAGACCCAGTACTTC

d_gene: -
j_gene: TRBJ2-3
abundance: -
v_gene: TRBV5-5
CDR3aa: CASSLRTDTDTQYF
CDR3nt: TGTGCCAGCAGCTTACGGACAGACACAGATACGCAGTATTTT